The 5 T cell receptor beta chains in this list originate from one sample, sequenced in a study of shared T cell receptors in the human thymus. TCRdb's table, derived via immunoSEQ multiplex PCR, lists solely in-frame clones and lacks some. The data contain about 660,000 clones, roughly 90% of them singletons. This same sample was also part of a study on human thymus T cells.

Sequencing was performed on thymocytes. These receptors all stem from a boy less than two years old with a congenital heart defect.

This clone was counted only a few times. V usage is TRBV5-6 and J usage is TRBJ1-4; D remains ambiguous. Germline CDR1 and CDR2: SGHDT and YYEEEE. V shed 2 bases and J shed 4 bases, with 9 bases lying between them. The CDR3 runs to 14 residues. The CDR3 coding sequence is TGTGCCAGCAGCTTCGGCAGGCATAATGAAAAACTGTTTTTT. Residues: CASSFGRHNEKLFF.

The chain uses TRBV6-6 and TRBJ2-7, with D perhaps TRBD2 (5 bases). The CDR3 loop spans 14 amino acids. Germline CDR1 is MNHNY and CDR2 is SVGAGI (reference sequence). V shed 2 bases and J shed 3 bases, with 11 bases lying between them. In DNA form, the CDR3 reads TGTGCCAGCAGTTACGAGGCGGGTGGCTACGAGCAGTACTTC. This encodes CASSYEAGGYEQYF.

CDR3 sequence (DNA): TGTGCCAGCAGCCAAGTAGGAGGAGATCGAAATTTTAACTATGGCTACACCTTC. Its protein product is CASSQVGGDRNFNYGYTF. The chain joins TRBV4-2 to TRBJ1-2; no definite D call. There are 18 residues in the CDR3. CDR1 is LGHNA, CDR2 YNFKEQ, per germline. Trimming took off 1 base at V and 1 base at J, with 19 bases between the two ends.

CDR3 DNA: TGTGCCAGCGCCCGAGGGTCTGGGGCCAACGTCCTGACTTTC. It yields the protein CASARGSGANVLTF. The chain links TRBV19 to TRBJ2-6, with TRBD2 as a possible D gene (5 bases). V was trimmed by 9 bases and J by 1 base, leaving 10 bases between them. CDR1 and CDR2 (germline): LNHDA, SQIVND (reference sequence). The CDR3 has 14 residues.

This clone came up once. This chain connects TRBV6-5 to TRBJ2-7; D call uncertain. The CDR3 loop spans 16 amino acids. Trimming took 2 bases from V and 8 from J, leaving 22 bases between them. Germline V gene sequence: CDR1 MNHEY, CDR2 SVGAGI. The CDR3 reads CASSYALVVPPCKQYF. CDR3 nucleotides: TGTGCCAGCAGTTACGCTCTAGTAGTGCCCCCTTGTAAGCAGTACTTC.